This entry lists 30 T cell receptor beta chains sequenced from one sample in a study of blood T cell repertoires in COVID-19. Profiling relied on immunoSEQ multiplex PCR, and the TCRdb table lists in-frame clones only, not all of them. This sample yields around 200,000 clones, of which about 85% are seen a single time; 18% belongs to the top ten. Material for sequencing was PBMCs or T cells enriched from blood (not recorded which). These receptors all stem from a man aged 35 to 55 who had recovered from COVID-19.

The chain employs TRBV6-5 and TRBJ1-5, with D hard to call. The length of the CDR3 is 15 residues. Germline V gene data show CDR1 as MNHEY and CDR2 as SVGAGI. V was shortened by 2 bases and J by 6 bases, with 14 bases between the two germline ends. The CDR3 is CASSYGTGSGQPQHF. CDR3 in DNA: TGTGCCAGCAGTTACGGAACGGGGTCGGGTCAGCCCCAGCATTTT.

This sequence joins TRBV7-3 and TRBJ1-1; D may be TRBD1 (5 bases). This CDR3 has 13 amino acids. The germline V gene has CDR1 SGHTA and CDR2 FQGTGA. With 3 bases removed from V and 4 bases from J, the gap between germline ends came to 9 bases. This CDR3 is CASSLQGSTEAFF. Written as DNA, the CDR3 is TGTGCCAGCAGCTTGCAGGGCTCCACTGAAGCTTTCTTT.

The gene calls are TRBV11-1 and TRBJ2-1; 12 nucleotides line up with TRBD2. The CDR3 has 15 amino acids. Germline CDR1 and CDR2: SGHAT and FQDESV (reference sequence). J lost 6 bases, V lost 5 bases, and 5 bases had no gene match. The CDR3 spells CASSVSSGRANEQFF. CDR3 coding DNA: TGTGCCAGCAGCGTCTCTAGCGGGAGGGCCAATGAGCAGTTCTTC. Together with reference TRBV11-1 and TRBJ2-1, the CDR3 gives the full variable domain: EAEVAQSPRYKITEKSQAVAFWCDPISGHATLYWYRQILGQGPELLVQFQDESVVDDSQLPKDRFSAERLKGVDSTLKIQPAELGDSAMYLCASSVSSGRANEQFFGPGTRLTVL.

In DNA form, the CDR3 reads TGTGCCTGGAGTCGACAGCGGGAGGGTTACGAGCAGTACTTC. As protein: CAWSRQREGYEQYF. The chain uses TRBV30 and TRBJ2-7; 10 positions agree with TRBD2. Germline V gene data show CDR1 as GTSNPN and CDR2 as SVGIG (reference sequence). The length of the CDR3 is 14 residues. V lost 2 bases to trimming and J lost 4 bases; unmatched junction nucleotides: 5. Complete variable domain (other parts from reference TRBV30 and TRBJ2-7): SQTIHQWPATLVQPVGSPLSLECTVEGTSNPNLYWYRQAAGRGLQLLFYSVGIGQISSEVPQNLSASRPQDRQFILSSKKLLLSDSGFYLCAWSRQREGYEQYFGPGTRLTVT.

This CDR3 reads CASSLTSQQEQFF. For the CDR3, the DNA is TGTGCCAGTAGTTTGACTAGTCAACAGGAGCAGTTCTTC. V and J are TRBV19 and TRBJ2-1, with D perhaps TRBD2 (6 bases). V was cut by 5 bases and J by 10 bases, with 15 bases left in between. The length of the CDR3 is 13 residues. Germline V CDR1 and CDR2: LNHDA, SQIVND (reference sequence).

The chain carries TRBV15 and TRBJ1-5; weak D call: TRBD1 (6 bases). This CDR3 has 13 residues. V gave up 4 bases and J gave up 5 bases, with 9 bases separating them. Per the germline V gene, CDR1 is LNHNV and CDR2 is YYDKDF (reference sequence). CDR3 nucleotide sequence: TGTGCCACCAGCAATAACAGGGATCAGCCCCAGCATTTT. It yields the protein CATSNNRDQPQHF.

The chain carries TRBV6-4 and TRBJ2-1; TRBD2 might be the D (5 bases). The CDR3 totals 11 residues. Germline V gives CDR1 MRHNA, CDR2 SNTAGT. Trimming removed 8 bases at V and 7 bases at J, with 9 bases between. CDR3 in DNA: TGTGCCAGCGGCCGAGGGAATGAGCAGTTCTTC. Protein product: CASGRGNEQFF.

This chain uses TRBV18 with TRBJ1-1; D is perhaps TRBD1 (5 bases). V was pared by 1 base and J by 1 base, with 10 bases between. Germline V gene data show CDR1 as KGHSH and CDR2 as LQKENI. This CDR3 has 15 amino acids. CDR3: CASSPQGGENTEAFF. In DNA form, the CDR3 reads TGTGCCAGCTCACCACAGGGAGGGGAGAACACTGAAGCTTTCTTT.

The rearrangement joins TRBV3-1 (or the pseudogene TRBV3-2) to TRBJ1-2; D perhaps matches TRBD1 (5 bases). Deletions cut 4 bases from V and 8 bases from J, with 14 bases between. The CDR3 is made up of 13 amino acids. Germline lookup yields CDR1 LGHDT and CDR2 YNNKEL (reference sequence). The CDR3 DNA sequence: TGTGCCAGCAGCCCAATGTGGGGCGTCGGCTACACCTTC. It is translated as CASSPMWGVGYTF.

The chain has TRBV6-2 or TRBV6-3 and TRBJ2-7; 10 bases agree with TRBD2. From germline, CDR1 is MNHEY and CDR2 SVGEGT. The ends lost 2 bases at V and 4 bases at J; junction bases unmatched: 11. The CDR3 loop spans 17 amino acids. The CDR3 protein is CASSYATLLAGEYEQYF. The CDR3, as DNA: TGTGCCAGCAGTTACGCCACCCTCCTAGCGGGAGAGTACGAGCAGTACTTC.

The CDR3 DNA follows: TGTGCCAGCAGTTTATGGGGGCGGGGAAGGGTAGGAGCTTTCTTT. Its translation is CASSLWGRGRVGAFF. This chain uses TRBV28 with TRBJ1-1, with D tentatively TRBD1 (5 bases). The CDR3 has 15 amino acids. Trimming shortened V by 0 bases and J by 10 bases, and 18 bases separated the two germline ends. The germline V gene has CDR1 MDHEN and CDR2 SYDVKM. Full variable domain (outside the CDR3, taken from reference TRBV28 and TRBJ1-1): DVKVTQSSRYLVKRTGEKVFLECVQDMDHENMFWYRQDPGLGLRLIYFSYDVKMKEKGDIPEGYSVSREKKERFSLILESASTNQTSMYLCASSLWGRGRVGAFFGQGTRLTVV.

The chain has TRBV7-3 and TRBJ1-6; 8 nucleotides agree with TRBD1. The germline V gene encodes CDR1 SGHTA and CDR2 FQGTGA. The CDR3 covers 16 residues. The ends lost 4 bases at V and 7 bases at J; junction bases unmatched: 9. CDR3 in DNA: TGTGCCAGCAGCTACGGACAGGGAAGCACGAATTCACCCCTCCACTTT. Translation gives CASSYGQGSTNSPLHF.

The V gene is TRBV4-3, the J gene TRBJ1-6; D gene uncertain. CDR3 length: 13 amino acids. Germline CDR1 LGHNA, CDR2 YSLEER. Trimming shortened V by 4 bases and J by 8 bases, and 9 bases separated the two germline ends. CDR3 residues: CASSPKFYSPLHF. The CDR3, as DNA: TGCGCCAGCAGCCCCAAATTTTATTCACCCCTCCACTTT.

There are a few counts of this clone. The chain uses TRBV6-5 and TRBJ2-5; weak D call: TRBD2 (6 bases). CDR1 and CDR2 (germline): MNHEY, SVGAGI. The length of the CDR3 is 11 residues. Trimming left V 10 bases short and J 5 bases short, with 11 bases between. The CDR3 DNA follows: TGTGCCATAGGGGAGGCGGAGACCCAGTACTTC. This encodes CAIGEAETQYF.

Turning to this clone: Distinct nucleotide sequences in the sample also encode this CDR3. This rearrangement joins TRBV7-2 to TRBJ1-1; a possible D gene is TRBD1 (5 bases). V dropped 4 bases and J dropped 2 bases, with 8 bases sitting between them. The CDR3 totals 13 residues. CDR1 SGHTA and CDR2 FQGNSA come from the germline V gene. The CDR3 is CASSSQGNTEAFF. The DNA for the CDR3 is TGTGCCAGCAGCTCCCAGGGTAACACTGAAGCTTTCTTT.

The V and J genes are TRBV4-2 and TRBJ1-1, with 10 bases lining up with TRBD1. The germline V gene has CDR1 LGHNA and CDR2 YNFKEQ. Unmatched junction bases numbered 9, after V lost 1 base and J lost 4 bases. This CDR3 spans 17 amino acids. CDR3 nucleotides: TGTGCCAGCAGCCAAGGGGACAGGGGAAAGGGGATCACTGAAGCTTTCTTT. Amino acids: CASSQGDRGKGITEAFF.

DNA of the CDR3: TGCGCCAGCAGCCAAGCCAACTGGGGCGCGTCCCCAGATACGCAGTATTTT. Translating it yields CASSQANWGASPDTQYF. The genes are TRBV4-1 and TRBJ2-3, with D perhaps matching TRBD1 (5 bases). Trimming took off 1 base at V and 4 bases at J, with 18 bases between the two ends. The CDR3 sequence is 17 residues long. Germline V CDR1 and CDR2: MGHRA, YSYEKL.

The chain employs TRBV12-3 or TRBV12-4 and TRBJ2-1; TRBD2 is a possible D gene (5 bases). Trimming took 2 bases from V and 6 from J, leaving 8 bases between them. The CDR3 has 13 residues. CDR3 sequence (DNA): TGTGCCAGCAGTTTAACGACTACCAATGAGCAGTTCTTC. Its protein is CASSLTTTNEQFF.

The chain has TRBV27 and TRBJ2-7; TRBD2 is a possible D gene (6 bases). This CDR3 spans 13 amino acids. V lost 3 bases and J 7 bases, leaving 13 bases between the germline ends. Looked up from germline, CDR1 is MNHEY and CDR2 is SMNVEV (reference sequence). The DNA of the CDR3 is TGTGCCAGCAGTTTCCGGGGGTCTGGTGAGCAGTACTTC. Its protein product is CASSFRGSGEQYF.

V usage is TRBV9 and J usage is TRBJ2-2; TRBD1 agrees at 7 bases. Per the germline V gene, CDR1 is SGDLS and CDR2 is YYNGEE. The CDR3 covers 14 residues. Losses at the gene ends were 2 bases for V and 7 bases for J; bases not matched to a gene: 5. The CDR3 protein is CASSVTGWDGELFF. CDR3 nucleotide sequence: TGTGCCAGCAGCGTGACAGGGTGGGACGGGGAGCTGTTTTTT.

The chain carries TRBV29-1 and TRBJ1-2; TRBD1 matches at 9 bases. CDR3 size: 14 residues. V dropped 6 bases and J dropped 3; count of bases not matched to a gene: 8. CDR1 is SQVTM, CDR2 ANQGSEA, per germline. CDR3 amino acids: CSVQNRGQDYGYTF. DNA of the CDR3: TGCAGCGTACAGAACAGGGGGCAGGACTATGGCTACACCTTC.

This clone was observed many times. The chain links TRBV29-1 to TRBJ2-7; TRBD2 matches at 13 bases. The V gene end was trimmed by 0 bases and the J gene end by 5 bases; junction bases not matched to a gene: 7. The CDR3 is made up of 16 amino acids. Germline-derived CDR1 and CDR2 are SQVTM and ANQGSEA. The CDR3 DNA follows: TGCAGCGTTGAAGATCAACTAGCGGGAGGGCTAAACGAGCAGTACTTC. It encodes CSVEDQLAGGLNEQYF.

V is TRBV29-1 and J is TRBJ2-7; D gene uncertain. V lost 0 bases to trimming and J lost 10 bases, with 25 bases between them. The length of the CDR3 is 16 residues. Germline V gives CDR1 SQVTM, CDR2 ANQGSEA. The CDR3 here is CSVEDGPAYGQVGQYF. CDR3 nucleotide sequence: TGCAGCGTTGAAGATGGGCCAGCCTATGGTCAGGTTGGACAGTACTTC.

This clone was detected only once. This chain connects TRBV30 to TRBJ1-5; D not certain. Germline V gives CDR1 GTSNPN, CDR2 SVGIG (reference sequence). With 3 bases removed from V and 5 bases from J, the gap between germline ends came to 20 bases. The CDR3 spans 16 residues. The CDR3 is CAWSGGRGLEYQPQHF. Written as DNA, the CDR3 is TGTGCCTGGAGCGGAGGTAGAGGACTGGAGTATCAGCCCCAGCATTTT.

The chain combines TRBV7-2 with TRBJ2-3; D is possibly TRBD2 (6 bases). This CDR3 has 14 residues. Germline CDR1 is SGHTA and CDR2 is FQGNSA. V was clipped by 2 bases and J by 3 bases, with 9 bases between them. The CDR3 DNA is TGTGCCAGCAGCTTAAGACGGGAGACAGATACGCAGTATTTT. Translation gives CASSLRRETDTQYF.

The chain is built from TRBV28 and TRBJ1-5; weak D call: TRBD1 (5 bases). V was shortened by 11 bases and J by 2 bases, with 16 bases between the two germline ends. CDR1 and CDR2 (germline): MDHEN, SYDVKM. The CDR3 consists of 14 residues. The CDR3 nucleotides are TGTGCCTCCAGACGGGGGAGGGGCAATCAGCCCCAGCATTTT. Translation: CASRRGRGNQPQHF.

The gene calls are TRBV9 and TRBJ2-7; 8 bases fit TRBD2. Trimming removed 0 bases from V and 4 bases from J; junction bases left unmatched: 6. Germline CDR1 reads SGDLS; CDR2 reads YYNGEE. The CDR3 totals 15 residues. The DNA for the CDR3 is TGTGCCAGCAGCGTAGCCCCGGGACTAGGTTACGAGCAGTACTTC. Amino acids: CASSVAPGLGYEQYF.

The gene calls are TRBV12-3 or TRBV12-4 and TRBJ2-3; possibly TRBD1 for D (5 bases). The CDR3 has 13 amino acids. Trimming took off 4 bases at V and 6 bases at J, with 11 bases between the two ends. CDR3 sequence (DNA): TGTGCCAGCAGTTGGGGCCCTGAGGATACGCAGTATTTT. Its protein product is CASSWGPEDTQYF.

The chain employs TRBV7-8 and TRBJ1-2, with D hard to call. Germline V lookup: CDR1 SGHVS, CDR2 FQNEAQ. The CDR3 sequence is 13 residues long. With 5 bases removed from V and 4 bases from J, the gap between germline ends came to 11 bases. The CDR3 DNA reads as TGTGCCAGCAGCCTCGGACTAATCTATGGCTACACCTTC. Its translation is CASSLGLIYGYTF.

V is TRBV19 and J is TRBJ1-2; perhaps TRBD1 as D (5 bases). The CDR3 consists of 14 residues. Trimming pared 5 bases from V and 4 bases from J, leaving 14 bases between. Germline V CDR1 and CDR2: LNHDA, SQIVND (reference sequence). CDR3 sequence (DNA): TGTGCCAGTAGTTTGGCAGGGTTGGCCTATGGCTACACCTTC. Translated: CASSLAGLAYGYTF.